A single sample is the source of the 14 T cell receptor beta chains below, sequenced in a study of regulatory T cells in long-lasting Graves disease. Time point given: newly diagnosed GD, antithyroid drugs for less than 3 months. PBMC RNA was the source of the TCR library. Assembly of TCR beta libraries relied on iRepertoire HTBI primers together with Arm-PCR of CDR3 regions. TCRdb reprocessed the multiplex PCR reads via MiXCR and lists one record per CDR3 protein. Of under 300,000 distinct CDR3 sequences listed, 20% to 25% are singletons. This specimen was peripheral blood mononuclear cells (PBMCs), taken at new diagnosis, from a patient treated with antithyroid drugs. These receptors originate from a female donor with Graves disease.

This clonotype appeared many times. The CDR3 sequence is CASSLSGGANTGELFF. The CDR3 region has the DNA TGTGCCAGCAGCTTATCTGGCGGGGCGAACACCGGGGAGCTGTTTTTT. V usage is TRBV7-3 and J usage is TRBJ2-2; tentative D call: TRBD2 (6 bases). Trimming removed 2 bases from V and 0 bases from J, with 10 bases in between. The CDR3 spans 16 residues. Per the germline V gene, CDR1 is SGHTA and CDR2 is FQGTGA.

Comments on this clonotype: A much larger clonotype is one base distant, so this may be a read error. The chain recombines TRBV18 with TRBJ1-2, with D perhaps matching TRBD1 (6 bases). The CDR3 sequence is 16 residues long. Germline values: CDR1 KGHSH, CDR2 LQKENI. The CDR3 protein is CAGSLSQTGLNYGYTF. The CDR3 nucleotides are TGTGCCGGCTCACTATCCCAAACAGGGTTGAACTATGGCTACACCTTC.

Comment on this clonotype: The likely explanation is a read error, given a far larger clone one base away. This chain joins TRBV11-3 and TRBJ2-1; D gene unclear. Germline values: CDR1 SGHNT, CDR2 YENEEA. The CDR3 is 11 residues long. For the CDR3, the DNA is TGTGCCAGCAGTCGCCGAGAGACCCAGCACTTC. Translation gives CASSRRETQHF. Full variable domain (rest looked up from reference TRBV11-3 and TRBJ2-1): EAGVVQSPRYKIIEKKQPVAFWCNPISGHNTLYWYLQNLGQGPELLIRYENEEAVDDSQLPKDRFSAERLKGVDSTLKIQPAELGDSAVYLCASSRRETQHFGPGTRLTVL.

This rearrangement joins TRBV19 to TRBJ1-1; D gene unclear. V was pared by 0 bases and J by 5 bases, with 1 base between. Germline V CDR1 and CDR2: LNHDA, SQIVND (reference sequence). The CDR3 loop spans 11 amino acids. The CDR3 loop reads CASSIETEAFF. Here the CDR3 DNA reads TGTGCCAGTAGTATAGAGACTGAAGCTTTCTTT.

This clonotype was recorded many times. The chain joins TRBV12-3 or TRBV12-4 to TRBJ1-6; TRBD1 is a possible D gene (5 bases). This CDR3 is built from 15 residues. Between the trimmed V and J ends, which lost 7 bases and 4 bases, there was a span of 14 bases. CDR3 residues: CASTQEGSYNSPLHF. CDR3 in DNA: TGTGCCAGCACCCAGGAGGGGAGTTATAATTCACCCCTCCACTTT.

V and J are TRBV7-9 and TRBJ1-4; weak D call: TRBD1 (6 bases). This CDR3 contains 12 residues. Trimming removed 5 bases at V and 15 bases at J, with 16 bases between. Germline V gives CDR1 SEHNR, CDR2 FQNEAQ (reference sequence). The CDR3 here is CASSEGQIEVFF. As DNA, the CDR3 is TGTGCCAGCAGCGAAGGACAGATTGAGGTGTTTTTT.

This clonotype was found once. A read error is possible here, since a much larger clone lies one base away. The chain couples TRBV14 to TRBJ2-3; 10 nucleotides agree with TRBD1. The length of the CDR3 is 17 residues. Germline loops: CDR1 SGHDN, CDR2 FVKESK. The CDR3 DNA follows: TGTGCCAGCAGCCATGCCCCGATTTGGACAGGGGGAGATACGCGGTATTTT. As protein: CASSHAPIWTGGDTRYF.

In its sample, this clonotype was seen many times. The chain employs TRBV15 and TRBJ2-3; D is undetermined. The CDR3 has 14 residues. V gave up 0 bases and J gave up 6 bases, with 10 bases separating them. From germline, CDR1 is LNHNV and CDR2 YYDKDF (reference sequence). DNA for the CDR3: TGTGCCACCAGCAGAGATCTTAACATGGATACGCAGTATTTT. Protein sequence: CATSRDLNMDTQYF. The full variable domain, its missing parts supplied by reference TRBV15 and TRBJ2-3, is DAMVIQNPRYQVTQFGKPVTLSCSQTLNHNVMYWYQQKSSQAPKLLFHYYDKDFNNEADTPDNFQSRRPNTSFCFLDIRSPGLGDTAMYLCATSRDLNMDTQYFGPGTRLTVL.

This clonotype was counted at least ten times. The chain employs TRBV10-3 and TRBJ2-3, with 10 bases lining up with TRBD2. V shed 4 bases and J 1 base; nucleotides not matched to a gene: 2. Germline V gene data show CDR1 as ENHRY and CDR2 as SYGVKD. CDR3 length: 15 amino acids. The CDR3 nucleotides read TGTGCCATCAGTGCCCTAGCGGGGGGCACAGATACGCAGTATTTT. Protein product: CAISALAGGTDTQYF.

The sample holds many counts of this clonotype. The chain employs TRBV10-3 and TRBJ2-1, with D perhaps being TRBD1 or TRBD2 (5 bases each). V was clipped by 3 bases and J by 5 bases, with 14 bases between them. Germline CDR1 and CDR2: ENHRY and SYGVKD. This CDR3 is built from 15 residues. The CDR3 nucleotides read TGTGCCATCAGTGACTTTGGGACCCTTAACAATGAGCAGTTCTTC. Its translation: CAISDFGTLNNEQFF.

The chain has TRBV9 and TRBJ2-1; possibly TRBD2 for D (5 bases). The ends were cut back, 1 base at V and 5 bases at J, with 13 bases in the middle. CDR1 and CDR2 from the germline V gene are SGDLS and YYNGEE. CDR3 length: 15 amino acids. CDR3: CASSVSSERHNEQFF. CDR3 in DNA: TGTGCCAGCAGCGTAAGTAGCGAACGCCACAATGAGCAGTTCTTC.

Turning to this clonotype: A single base separates this from a much larger clone, so it may be a read error. The chain uses TRBV7-3 and TRBJ2-3, with D unclear. The germline V gene has CDR1 SGHTA and CDR2 FQGTGA. V lost 5 bases and J lost 5, with 11 bases in between. This CDR3 is built from 13 residues. This chain's CDR3 is CASSPFNKDTQYF. The CDR3 region has the DNA TGTGCCAGCAGCCCCTTTAATAAAGATACGCAGTATTTT.

This clonotype was seen ten or more times. The rearrangement joins TRBV5-6 to TRBJ1-4; D unresolved. The CDR3 contains 17 residues. Germline loops: CDR1 SGHDT, CDR2 YYEEEE. V was clipped by 4 bases and J by 3 bases, with 19 bases between them. The CDR3 sequence: CASSDAGPRLSNEKLFF. CDR3 coding DNA: TGTGCCAGCAGCGACGCCGGGCCGCGCCTTTCTAATGAAAAACTGTTTTTT. Filled out from reference TRBV5-6 and TRBJ1-4, the complete variable domain reads DAGVTQSPTHLIKTRGQQVTLRCSPKSGHDTVSWYQQALGQGPQFIFQYYEEEERQRGNFPDRFSGHQFPNYSSELNVNALLLGDSALYLCASSDAGPRLSNEKLFFGSGTQLSVL.

This chain connects TRBV5-5 to TRBJ1-5; 7 nucleotides line up with TRBD1. CDR1 and CDR2 from the germline V gene are SGHKS and YYEKEE (reference sequence). V lost 3 bases, J lost 2 bases, and 11 bases stayed unmatched. The CDR3 consists of 17 residues. CDR3 loop: CASSWGRPGGGNQPQHF. CDR3 nucleotide sequence: TGTGCCAGCAGCTGGGGTAGGCCAGGGGGTGGCAATCAGCCCCAGCATTTT.